The 3 T cell receptor beta chains below all came from one sample that was sequenced in a study of post-analysis software for immune sequencing data. General observations from the study: The study found TRBV5-6, TRBV5-1 and TRBV20-1 among roughly 5 TRBV segments more frequent in patients than controls.

These TCRs are of unknown antigen specificity. Prepared TCR beta cDNA libraries contained unique molecular identifiers. MiXCR, run by TCRdb on the PCR reads, gives a single entry per CDR3 protein. This sample has about 680,000 distinct CDR3 sequences, with 59% found just once. Source material: blood. The receptors stem from a girl aged 2-10 years with multiple sclerosis.

This sequence joins TRBV5-6 and TRBJ1-2; D is unclear. The CDR3 is 14 amino acids. Germline V gene lookup returns CDR1 SGHDT and CDR2 YYEEEE. V lost 0 bases and J 4 bases, leaving 10 bases between the germline ends. The CDR3 DNA reads as TGTGCCAGCAGCTTGGTACGGCAACCCTATGGCTACACCTTC. Protein sequence: CASSLVRQPYGYTF.

For the CDR3, the DNA is TGTGCCAGCAGCTTACCGGGCCGCGAGGCTCACTATGGCTACACCTTC. Its translation: CASSLPGREAHYGYTF. The chain carries TRBV5-6 and TRBJ1-2; D is unclear. The CDR3 loop spans 16 amino acids. Trimming pared 2 bases from V and 3 bases from J, leaving 17 bases between. Germline assignment: CDR1 SGHDT and CDR2 YYEEEE.

The chain has TRBV7-9 and TRBJ2-3; D remains ambiguous. CDR1 is SEHNR and CDR2 is FQNEAQ in the germline V gene (reference sequence). V was clipped by 1 base and J by 0 bases, with 23 bases between them. This CDR3 is built from 20 residues. CDR3 in amino acids: CASSLGKRNPALSSTDTQYF. For the CDR3, the DNA is TGTGCCAGCAGCTTAGGAAAACGGAACCCGGCCTTATCTAGCACAGATACGCAGTATTTT.